This T cell receptor (beta chain) was sequenced during a study of response to subunit inactivated influenza vaccine. The germline gives CDR1 MNHEY, CDR2 SMNVEV (reference sequence). The CDR3 is 12 residues long. Deletions cut 4 bases from V and 4 bases from J, with 7 bases between. This clonotype was detected many times. Antigen: not known. Via MiXCR, TCRdb re-called the RT-PCR reads, giving one row per CDR3 protein. This sample has under 550,000 distinct CDR3 sequences, with roughly 8.2% found just once. Points from the study as a whole: It was suggested by the authors that few new T cells are recruited by each seasonal influenza vaccination.

The clonotype was recovered from a man aged 50-75 years who received an inactivated influenza vaccine. This specimen consisted of PBMCs from blood, obtained roughly 24 months after vaccination. The chain is built from TRBV27 and TRBJ1-2, with D unresolved. CDR3 residues: CASSSTGYGYTF. CDR3 bases: TGTGCCAGCAGTTCGACGGGCTATGGCTACACCTTC.